These 31 T cell receptor beta chains share one sample of origin, sequenced in a study of T cell responses to AZD1222 COVID-19 vaccine. The method was immunoSEQ multiplex PCR; TCRdb's version includes in-frame clones alone and lacks a portion of them. The table shows around 200,000 clones, with 85% to 90% occurring only once. The material sequenced was peripheral blood, taken on day 0 of AZD1222 vaccination. The receptor source for this set is an adult in good health.

The gene calls are TRBV30 and TRBJ1-5, with D unclear. Between the trimmed V and J ends, which lost 0 bases and 3 bases, there was a span of 9 bases. Germline loops: CDR1 GTSNPN, CDR2 SVGIG (reference sequence). CDR3 length: 14 amino acids. DNA for the CDR3: TGTGCCTGGAGTGTAACCGGGAACAATCAGCCCCAGCATTTT. Protein sequence: CAWSVTGNNQPQHF.

This clone was seen more than once but under ten times. V gene TRBV19 combines with J gene TRBJ2-2; 10 nucleotides match TRBD2. J lost 4 bases, V lost 4 bases, and 15 bases had no gene match. In germline, CDR1 is LNHDA, CDR2 SQIVND (reference sequence). The CDR3 runs to 19 residues. The CDR3 sequence: CASSTRGSGRPLTTGELFF. CDR3 bases: TGTGCCAGTAGTACCCGAGGTAGCGGGAGGCCCCTAACCACCGGGGAGCTGTTTTTT.

V and J are TRBV7-9 and TRBJ2-7; D is possibly TRBD1 (5 bases). Deletions cut 5 bases from V and 3 bases from J, with 8 bases between. The CDR3 spans 12 residues. Germline CDR1 reads SEHNR; CDR2 reads FQNEAQ (reference sequence). The CDR3 loop reads CASSVQGYEQYF. The DNA for the CDR3 is TGTGCCAGCAGCGTCCAGGGCTACGAGCAGTACTTC.

The V call is TRBV6-5, the J call TRBJ2-7; no clear D gene. The CDR3 runs to 12 residues. Germline loops: CDR1 MNHEY, CDR2 SVGAGI. The V gene lost 5 bases and the J gene lost 7 bases, with 12 bases spanning the gap. The chain's CDR3 is CASSQTRQEQYF. Written as DNA, the CDR3 is TGTGCCAGCAGTCAGACCCGGCAAGAGCAGTACTTC.

The chain has TRBV19 and TRBJ2-2; possible D gene TRBD1, 5 bases. The CDR3 totals 12 residues. V lost 5 bases and J 9 bases, leaving 10 bases between the germline ends. Germline V CDR1 and CDR2: LNHDA, SQIVND (reference sequence). The CDR3 DNA reads TGTGCCAGTAGTTCCAGGGTTTGGGAGCTGTTTTTT. It is translated as CASSSRVWELFF.

V gene TRBV6-5 combines with J gene TRBJ1-6; D is possibly TRBD1 (5 bases). The V end was cut by 7 bases, the J end by 5 bases, with 9 bases between. The CDR3 spans 13 residues. Germline V CDR1 and CDR2: MNHEY, SVGAGI. CDR3 in amino acids: CASKEGNNSPLHF. The CDR3 DNA sequence: TGTGCCAGCAAGGAGGGGAATAATTCACCCCTCCACTTT.

This chain uses TRBV28 with TRBJ2-3; 8 bases line up with TRBD1. Per germline, CDR1 MDHEN and CDR2 SYDVKM. The CDR3 length is 15 residues. V lost 1 base and J lost 3; bases outside the gene matches: 3. The CDR3, as DNA: TGTGCCAGCAGTTTATATCAGGGGGCTACAGATACGCAGTATTTT. Translation gives CASSLYQGATDTQYF.

CDR3 in amino acids: CASSASRTGYESQANYGYTF. CDR3 coding DNA: TGTGCCAGCAGCGCTTCCCGGACAGGATACGAGTCTCAAGCTAACTATGGCTACACCTTC. The chain joins TRBV9 to TRBJ1-2, with 7 nucleotides matching TRBD1. The CDR3 extends over 20 amino acids. Trimming took 3 bases from V and 0 from J; bases not matched to a gene: 20. The germline CDR1 and CDR2 sequences are SGDLS and YYNGEE.

The CDR3 spells CASSFLETQYF. The CDR3 DNA follows: TGTGCCAGCAGCTTCTTAGAGACCCAGTACTTC. This sequence joins TRBV5-4 and TRBJ2-5; D call uncertain. V was pared by 2 bases and J by 4 bases, with 3 bases between. CDR3 size: 11 residues. Germline assignment: CDR1 SGHNT and CDR2 YYREEE (reference sequence).

V usage is TRBV28 and J usage is TRBJ2-2, with TRBD2 matching over 14 bases. CDR1 and CDR2 (germline): MDHEN, SYDVKM. V shed 4 bases and J 4 bases; nucleotides not matched to a gene: 14. The CDR3 totals 20 residues. This chain's CDR3 is CASSSPGLAGVPRGTGELFF. Here the CDR3 DNA reads TGTGCCAGCAGTTCCCCGGGACTAGCGGGGGTCCCGCGGGGCACCGGGGAGCTGTTTTTT.

This clone turned up a few times. This rearrangement joins TRBV4-1 to TRBJ1-6; D remains unclear. CDR3 length: 12 residues. Germline loops: CDR1 MGHRA, CDR2 YSYEKL. The V end lost 1 base, the J end lost 9 bases, and 4 bases lay between the germline ends. CDR3 coding DNA: TGCGCCAGCAGCCAAGGGGCTTCACCCCTCCACTTT. Amino acid sequence: CASSQGASPLHF.

In its sample, this clone was seen once. The rearrangement joins TRBV9 to TRBJ2-3; 10 positions match TRBD2. V lost 2 bases to trimming and J lost 2 bases; unmatched junction nucleotides: 11. There are 18 residues in the CDR3. The germline gives CDR1 SGDLS, CDR2 YYNGEE. CDR3 sequence: CASSVPTHLAGDTDTQYF. Written as DNA, the CDR3 is TGTGCCAGCAGCGTTCCAACCCACCTAGCGGGGGACACAGATACGCAGTATTTT.

This clone showed up just once. This chain joins TRBV27 and TRBJ2-7, with a possible D match to TRBD1 (5 bases). Germline lookup yields CDR1 MNHEY and CDR2 SMNVEV (reference sequence). Trimming removed 8 bases from V and 3 bases from J, with 14 bases in between. This CDR3 has 13 residues. For the CDR3, the DNA is TGTGCCAGCGCCCTGACAGCGAACTACGAGCAGTACTTC. Encoded protein: CASALTANYEQYF.

The chain is built from TRBV7-2 and TRBJ1-2; 8 nucleotides agree with TRBD1. Germline V CDR1 and CDR2: SGHTA, FQGNSA. This CDR3 comprises 14 residues. Unmatched junction bases numbered 8, after V lost 5 bases and J lost 6 bases. For the CDR3, the DNA is TGTGCCAGCAGCCAAGGGACAGGATCTCATGGCTACACCTTC. Its protein product is CASSQGTGSHGYTF.

The rearrangement joins TRBV3-1 (or the pseudogene TRBV3-2) to TRBJ2-1; 10 bases are a match to TRBD2. The V and J ends lost 1 base and 10 bases, in that order; junction bases with no gene match: 7. The CDR3 covers 15 residues. Germline CDR1 and CDR2: LGHDT and YNNKEL (reference sequence). CDR3 in amino acids: CASSQVTSGTAEQFF. The CDR3 coding sequence is TGTGCCAGCAGCCAAGTCACTAGCGGGACCGCGGAGCAGTTCTTC.

The chain is built from TRBV27 and TRBJ2-7; 8 positions agree with TRBD2. CDR3 length: 16 amino acids. CDR1 and CDR2 (germline): MNHEY, SMNVEV (reference sequence). V gave up 0 bases and J gave up 6 bases; unmatched junction bases: 10. Here the CDR3 DNA reads TGTGCCAGCAGTTTATCCTGGGCGGGAGGAGGGGGCGAGCAGTACTTC. The encoded protein is CASSLSWAGGGGEQYF.

This chain links TRBV19 with TRBJ1-4; TRBD1 is a possible D gene (5 bases). Germline V gene lookup returns CDR1 LNHDA and CDR2 SQIVND (reference sequence). V lost 5 bases and J lost 8, with 15 bases in between. The CDR3 runs to 14 residues. The chain's CDR3 is CASSATRAAEKLFF. The CDR3 DNA reads TGTGCCAGTAGTGCCACCAGGGCGGCGGAAAAACTGTTTTTT.

Here the CDR3 reads CASSLGPSGGTYEQYF. The CDR3 DNA reads as TGTGCCAGCAGCTTAGGACCTAGCGGGGGGACGTACGAGCAGTACTTC. The chain is built from TRBV13 and TRBJ2-7; 11 bases map to TRBD2. CDR3 size: 16 residues. Germline V gene sequence: CDR1 PRHDT, CDR2 FYEKMQ (reference sequence). The trim removed 0 bases at V and 4 bases at J, leaving 5 bases unmatched.

The rearrangement joins TRBV7-3 to TRBJ2-3; possibly TRBD2 for D (6 bases). V shed 7 bases and J shed 4 bases, with 18 bases lying between them. The CDR3 spans 15 residues. Looked up from germline, CDR1 is SGHTA and CDR2 is FQGTGA. The CDR3 spells CASKISGSSADTQYF. In DNA form, the CDR3 reads TGTGCCAGCAAGATCAGCGGGTCGAGCGCAGATACGCAGTATTTT.

This clone was seen more than once but under ten times. The chain has TRBV28 and TRBJ1-1, with D unclear. The CDR3 sequence is 14 residues long. V lost 10 bases to trimming and J lost 2 bases, with 17 bases between them. Germline V lookup: CDR1 MDHEN, CDR2 SYDVKM. CDR3 residues: CATCESGFNTEAFF. CDR3 sequence (DNA): TGTGCCACCTGCGAGAGTGGCTTTAACACTGAAGCTTTCTTT.

The CDR3, as DNA: TGTGCCAGCAGTTACCGACTAGCGGGCACCTACGAGCAGTACTTC. It is translated as CASSYRLAGTYEQYF. The V call is TRBV6-5, the J call TRBJ2-7; 10 bases agree with TRBD2. The J segment lost 2 bases and the V segment lost 2 bases, leaving 3 bases of the junction unmatched. Germline V gives CDR1 MNHEY, CDR2 SVGAGI. The CDR3 runs 15 residues.

The chain carries TRBV6-1 and TRBJ1-5; the D is unclear. This CDR3 is 14 amino acids long. Trimming cost V 8 bases and J 4 bases, with 15 bases left between them. Germline CDR1 and CDR2: MNHNS and SASEGT. The CDR3 region has the DNA TGTGCCAGCCTTGAATCTCGGAGAAATCAGCCCCAGCATTTT. It yields the protein CASLESRRNQPQHF.

The CDR3 spells CASSLKPTGFYGYTF. Written as DNA, the CDR3 is TGTGCCAGCAGTTTAAAGCCGACAGGGTTCTATGGCTACACCTTC. The chain combines TRBV27 with TRBJ1-2, with 7 bases matching TRBD1. Germline CDR1 reads MNHEY; CDR2 reads SMNVEV (reference sequence). With V trimmed by 2 bases and J by 4 bases, 7 bases remained unmatched. CDR3 length: 15 amino acids.

The rearrangement joins TRBV6-6 to TRBJ2-7; 7 bases are shared with TRBD2. J gave up 0 bases and V 10 bases, and 9 bases lay outside the gene matches. Germline lookup yields CDR1 MNHNY and CDR2 SVGAGI (reference sequence). The CDR3 is 14 amino acids. As DNA, the CDR3 is TGTGCCATCCAGATGGGGGGGAGCTCCTACGAGCAGTACTTC. This codes for CAIQMGGSSYEQYF.

This chain links TRBV7-3 with TRBJ1-5, with D tentatively TRBD1 (5 bases). V lost 1 base to trimming and J lost 3 bases, with 10 bases between them. Looked up from germline, CDR1 is SGHTA and CDR2 is FQGTGA. CDR3 length: 15 residues. CDR3: CASSLRGGNNQPQHF. The DNA for the CDR3 is TGTGCCAGCAGCTTAAGGGGCGGTAACAATCAGCCCCAGCATTTT.

The V gene is TRBV10-1, the J gene TRBJ2-3, with 9 bases identical to TRBD2. Germline-derived CDR1 and CDR2 are WNHNN and SYGVQD (reference sequence). J gave up 3 bases and V 7 bases, and 11 bases lay outside the gene matches. The CDR3 runs to 16 residues. In DNA form, the CDR3 reads TGCGCCAGCAAGGACGCGGGAGGGCCGGGTACAGATACGCAGTATTTT. Translating it yields CASKDAGGPGTDTQYF.

The genes are TRBV7-8 and TRBJ2-7; 8 bases are a match to TRBD1. The germline V gene encodes CDR1 SGHVS and CDR2 FQNEAQ. The CDR3 is made up of 14 amino acids. After removal of 5 bases from V and 7 bases from J, the junction contained 10 bases not matched to a gene. CDR3 loop: CASSGPRGLGEQYF. In DNA, the CDR3 is TGTGCCAGCAGCGGGCCCAGGGGGCTAGGGGAGCAGTACTTC.

The chain joins TRBV21-1 to TRBJ2-1; the DNA was not used to check the table's D call, TRBD1. TRBV21-1 is termed a pseudogene. There are 19 residues in the CDR3. This CDR3 reads CASSKSRTASSSSYNEQFF. For the CDR3, the DNA is TGTGCCAGCAGCAAATCAAGGACAGCGTCCTCGAGCTCCTACAATGAGCAGTTCTTC.

This rearrangement joins TRBV18 to TRBJ1-3, with D possibly TRBD1 on 6 matching bases. The CDR3 is 16 residues long. The germline V gene has CDR1 KGHSH and CDR2 LQKENI. V dropped 4 bases and J dropped 0 bases, with 13 bases sitting between them. The CDR3: CASSLRQDLSGNTIYF. The CDR3 coding sequence is TGTGCCAGCTCACTCAGACAGGACCTCTCTGGAAACACCATATATTTT.

The chain carries TRBV18 and TRBJ2-3, with 7 nucleotides matching TRBD2. CDR1 KGHSH and CDR2 LQKENI come from the germline V gene. V was clipped by 3 bases and J by 1 base; unmatched bases: 10. There are 17 residues in the CDR3. The CDR3 sequence: CASSPNPGGGGTDTQYF. The CDR3 DNA reads as TGTGCCAGCTCACCTAACCCGGGAGGCGGGGGCACAGATACGCAGTATTTT.

This clone was recorded a few times. The chain employs TRBV4-2 and TRBJ2-5, with TRBD1 matching 8 bases. The junction had 7 bases not matched to a gene; V was cut back by 4 bases and J by 0 bases. The CDR3 covers 16 residues. The germline gives CDR1 LGHNA, CDR2 YNFKEQ. CDR3 bases: TGTGCCAGCAGCCTTTGGGCAGGGGGCGACCAAGAGACCCAGTACTTC. Protein: CASSLWAGGDQETQYF.